This TCR beta chain derives from a study of T cells in Graves' hyperthyroidism and ophthalmopathy. Study results and limitations: Stable hyperthyroidism was separated from ophthalmopathy by a model based on 13 V-J features. Most clonotypes expanded in thyroid above 0.001 were likewise present in blood.

This clonotype was seen at least ten times. The target antigen is unknown. The CDR3 regions of TCR beta were amplified from RNA transcripts. A first-round RT-PCR of the TCR CDR3 used the HTBI primer set. TCRdb re-called the multiplex PCR reads with MiXCR, one entry per CDR3 protein. Here the sample spans 730,000 or so distinct CDR3 sequences, 18% being singletons. Diagnoses were made from clinical symptoms, serum measures (thyroxine and TRAb), thyroid ultrasound and orbital computed tomography. The PBMCs had their origin in less than 13 ml of fresh peripheral blood. V shed 2 bases and J shed 1 base, with 5 bases lying between them. The CDR3 loop spans 12 amino acids. Germline V gene sequence: CDR1 DFQATT, CDR2 SNEGSKA (reference sequence).

Sequencing used blood. This clonotype was obtained from a woman in her forties or fifties with Graves' hyperthyroidism that later progressed to Graves' ophthalmopathy. The chain combines TRBV20-1 with TRBJ1-1; no definite D call. CDR3 sequence: CSARQQNTEAFF. The CDR3 nucleotides read TGCAGTGCTAGACAGCAGAACACTGAAGCTTTCTTT.